The clone carrying this T cell receptor beta chain was seen a few times. Its target is not known. The TCRbeta library incorporated unique molecular identifiers. Using its own MiXCR run on the PCR reads, TCRdb lists one record per CDR3 protein. Of about 470,000 distinct CDR3 sequences in the sample, around 46% were seen once. V gave up 8 bases and J gave up 10 bases, with 11 bases separating them. Germline values: CDR1 SEHNR, CDR2 FQNEAQ (reference sequence). The CDR3 runs to 10 residues. These data originate in a study of T-cell reconstitution after alpha-beta-depleted transplantation in children. Findings and caveats of the study: Certain patients had high TCRbeta diversity at day 60, and it came from recipient T cells and thymic progenitors that survived. One year post-transplant, T-cell counts and diversity were largely derived from T cells produced anew. Several hundred expanded graft clones reportedly supplied alpha-beta T cells about two months after transplant.

The chain combines TRBV7-9 with TRBJ1-2, with unresolved D. This clonotype originated in a girl aged 2 to 9 with aplastic anemia, due to receive a stem cell transplant. Material: PBMCs, obtained before TCRalphabeta/CD19-depleted stem cell transplant. The CDR3 region has the DNA TGTGCCAGCTTAGAGGAGGCCTACACCTTC. Amino acid sequence: CASLEEAYTF.